This T cell receptor beta chain was captured by sequencing in a study of blood T cell repertoires in COVID-19 (dated by TCRdb to between 2020 and 2021). Looking at the study overall: Collaborator samples came from the United States, Italy and Spain and covered acute and convalescent phases of COVID-19. Sample metadata almost always included a de-identified subject ID, COVID-19 status, age in years and sex. The dataset comprised deeply sampled blood TCRbeta repertoires from subjects exposed to, actively infected with, or recovered from COVID-19. Where available, HLA class I and class II types were obtained from metadata supplied by the sample provider rather than from assay-based typing. Samples were obtained from the ongoing ImmuneRACE study (first 160 participants) and from 1,200 or so subjects provided by 6 global collaborators. The material from the prospective study consisted of cDNA or gDNA derived from T cells, B-cell-depleted T cells, or PBMCs. The repertoires were released in a freely available public database intended as a resource for research on the immune response to SARS-CoV-2. The research as a whole found: The amount of clinical and demographic metadata varied by source and participant and was provided uncurated.

The immunoSEQ Assay, a bias-controlled multiplex PCR, was used to amplify TCRbeta CDR3 regions from genomic DNA. In the paper's pipeline: Nucleated cell counts per sample were estimated from amplification of reference gene primers within the assay. Sequence reads were collapsed and filtered to measure the absolute abundance of every unique TCRbeta CDR3 rearrangement. Productive Simpson clonality was computed per sample as the square root of Simpson's diversity index over productive rearrangements. TCRdb carries this immuneACCESS record with in-frame sequences only. Its versions omit some clonotypes, under half of them owing to an unresolved V gene in the studies checked, with the rest unexplained. D and trimming come from the DNA, and the V and J calls and clone size come from that table. The table for this sample lists 210,000 or so clones; about 84% of them were counted only once. The biggest ten clones account for 4.3% of the sample.

Participants in the prospective study were enrolled through a virtual design, were aged about 18 to 100 years, and lived in roughly 24 United States geographic areas. To assign participants to cohorts, the prospective study relied on clinical history that participants themselves reported in a screening survey and a study questionnaire. Each participant in the prospective study had whole blood, serum and a nasopharyngeal or oropharyngeal swab collected by mobile phlebotomists. Prospective study participants could optionally give additional blood draws and questionnaires over an approximately two-month period. Before DNA extraction, blood samples from the prospective study were shipped at room temperature or frozen. Details on this clone: Its antigen specificity is not known. Base qualities are not recorded, but no much larger clone differs from it by a single base.

The source material was PBMCs or T cells enriched from blood (not recorded which). This TCR was recovered from a young man with acute COVID-19.

The DNA sequence reads TGTGCCTGCACCACTAGTTATCAAGAGACCCAGTACTTC. Its coded protein is CACTTSYQETQYF. The chain employs TRBV30 and TRBJ2-5; D gene: possibly TRBD2, on 5 matching bases. The CDR3 starts with the cysteine, ends with the phenylalanine, and has 13 residues. The CDR3 DNA has 39 bases and is translated from base 1. CDR1 and CDR2 (GTSNPN, SVGIG) derive from the germline V gene (reference sequence). The junction shows trimming of 6 bases on V and 2 bases on J, plus 13 bases between the germline ends.